The 32 T cell receptor beta chains presented below share a single source sample, sequenced in a study of breast tumors, draining lymph nodes, adjacent tissues. From the multiplex PCR reads, TCRdb called clonotypes with MiXCR, one entry per CDR3 protein. The table has 150,000 to 200,000 distinct CDR3 sequences, around 29% seen once; the top ten hold 4% to 5.5%. The lymph nodes were axillary draining lymph nodes from breast cancer patients. Sequencing was done on a sample of axillary lymph node tissue. The origin of the receptors is a female donor with breast cancer. Some clones in this sample may be carry-over from other donors' samples.

The V call is TRBV12-1, the J call TRBJ1-5; whether TRBD1, the table's D call, matches the DNA was not checked. TRBV12-1 is labeled a pseudogene. This CDR3 spans 15 amino acids. The CDR3 bases are TGTGCCAGCAGCAGCCGCAGACAGGCCCATCAGCCCCAGCATTTT. Protein: CASSSRRQAHQPQHF.

This chain uses TRBV7-8 with TRBJ2-3; D uncertain. This CDR3 has 18 residues. Trimming cost V 5 bases and J 2 bases, with 23 bases left between them. Germline V gene lookup returns CDR1 SGHVS and CDR2 FQNEAQ. In DNA, the CDR3 is TGTGCCAGCAGCCCCTCGACTGCCAGTAGTCCATACACAGATACGCAGTATTTT. Its translation: CASSPSTASSPYTDTQYF.

This clonotype was detected many times. The chain has TRBV10-3 and TRBJ2-1, with D perhaps TRBD2 (6 bases). Germline CDR1 reads ENHRY; CDR2 reads SYGVKD. The CDR3 loop spans 15 amino acids. Trimming removed 2 bases from V and 4 bases from J, with 12 bases in between. The CDR3 sequence is CAISEGPSAYNEQFF. In DNA, the CDR3 is TGTGCCATCAGTGAGGGGCCTAGCGCTTACAATGAGCAGTTCTTC.

This clonotype was counted a single time. Possible read error: a much larger clone is one base away. The CDR3 spells CASSTASAYEQCF. The CDR3 DNA follows: TGTGCCAGCAGTACGGCTAGCGCCTACGAGCAGTGCTTC. The chain uses TRBV6-1 and TRBJ2-7; weak D call: TRBD2 (6 bases). The CDR3 spans 13 residues. Germline V gene sequence: CDR1 MNHNS, CDR2 SASEGT.

Worth noting for this clonotype: Because it lacks the conserved phenylalanine or tryptophan at the end, this CDR3 is likely a read error. This chain links TRBV7-9 with TRBJ2-7; D remains unclear. CDR1 SEHNR and CDR2 FQNEAQ come from the germline V gene (reference sequence). The CDR3 has 14 amino acids. V was shortened by 5 bases and J by 5 bases, with 16 bases between the two germline ends. CDR3 protein: CASSRTDQIHEQYH. CDR3 nucleotide sequence: TGTGCCAGCAGCAGGACGGACCAAATTCACGAGCAGTACCAC.

This clonotype was picked up many times. The chain carries TRBV6-5 and TRBJ1-2, with 8 bases that match TRBD1. The CDR3 is made up of 14 amino acids. V lost 5 bases to trimming and J lost 7 bases; unmatched junction nucleotides: 9. Germline V gene data show CDR1 as MNHEY and CDR2 as SVGAGI. CDR3 sequence reads: CASSGSQGAFGYTF. Written as DNA, the CDR3 is TGTGCCAGCAGTGGCAGCCAGGGGGCATTTGGCTACACCTTC.

Ten or more counts support this clonotype. This sequence joins TRBV19 and TRBJ2-6, with a tentative D call TRBD1 (5 bases). The CDR3 is 16 residues long. Trimming took 6 bases from V and 4 from J, leaving 16 bases between them. The germline V gene has CDR1 LNHDA and CDR2 SQIVND (reference sequence). The CDR3 region has the DNA TGTGCCAGTAGGACTCTCTCAGGGCGAGGGGCCAACGTCCTGACTTTC. Translation: CASRTLSGRGANVLTF.

There are many counts of this clonotype. The DNA is left out, because the CDR3 cannot be placed on it with certainty; the CDR3 is given as TCRdb lists it. The chain combines TRBV5-5 with TRBJ2-7; TRBD1 reflects the table's D call only, with no check against the DNA. Germline CDR1 reads SGHKS; CDR2 reads YYEKEE (reference sequence). Termini included, the CDR3 measures 15 amino acids. CDR3 sequence reads: CASILGQGTTYEQYF.

This clonotype has a count of ten or more. The rearrangement links TRBV15 to TRBJ2-5; D is unresolved. Per the germline V gene, CDR1 is LNHNV and CDR2 is YYDKDF (reference sequence). Trimming removed 5 bases at V and 3 bases at J, with 7 bases between. The CDR3 spans 12 residues. CDR3 loop: CATSRREETQYF. The DNA for the CDR3 is TGTGCCACCAGCCGAAGGGAAGAGACCCAGTACTTC.

This clonotype was detected many times. V and J are TRBV19 and TRBJ1-6; D not certain. Trimming removed 6 bases at V and 6 bases at J, with 12 bases between. Germline lookup yields CDR1 LNHDA and CDR2 SQIVND (reference sequence). The length of the CDR3 is 14 residues. The DNA for the CDR3 is TGTGCCAGTAGCCCTGGAGGGCTTAATTCACCCCTCCACTTT. It yields the protein CASSPGGLNSPLHF.

In this sample, this clonotype turned up once. The chain combines TRBV27 with TRBJ2-6; TRBD2 matches at 7 bases. The CDR3 is made up of 15 amino acids. V shed 6 bases and J 4 bases; nucleotides not matched to a gene: 6. From germline, CDR1 is MNHEY and CDR2 SMNVEV (reference sequence). CDR3 sequence (DNA): TGTGCCAGCAGCTGGGAGGGAGCCGGGGCCAACGTCCTGACTTTC. Protein sequence: CASSWEGAGANVLTF. The whole variable domain, remainder taken from reference TRBV27 and TRBJ2-6, is EAQVTQNPRYLITVTGKKLTVTCSQNMNHEYMSWYRQDPGLGLRQIYYSMNVEVTDKGDVPEGYKVSRKEKRNFPLILESPSPNQTSLYFCASSWEGAGANVLTFGAGSRLTVL.

This clonotype was seen ten or more times. The chain combines TRBV29-1 with TRBJ2-3, with D possibly TRBD2 on 6 matching bases. Deletions cut 3 bases from V and 6 bases from J, with 10 bases between. Germline V CDR1 and CDR2: SQVTM, ANQGSEA. This CDR3 is built from 12 residues. CDR3 coding DNA: TGCAGCGTTGAGGGGAGGATGGATACGCAGTATTTT. Encoded protein: CSVEGRMDTQYF.

This clonotype was detected ten times or more. The rearrangement links TRBV6-2 or TRBV6-3 to TRBJ2-7; D is unresolved. The CDR3 length is 16 residues. Trimming left V 5 bases short and J 5 bases short, with 22 bases between. Germline V gene lookup returns CDR1 MNHEY and CDR2 SVGEGT. The CDR3 nucleotides read TGTGCCAGCAGTCCTCCGGCCCCTCATCTGCACAACGAGCAGTACTTC. This encodes CASSPPAPHLHNEQYF.

This clonotype was counted at least ten times. Sequence at one end of the junction differs from germline and may be a read error. The genes are TRBV20-1 and TRBJ1-6; D ambiguous. Germline V gene lookup returns CDR1 DFQATT and CDR2 SNEGSKA (reference sequence). This CDR3 is built from 17 residues. CDR3: CSARDIAADPYNPPLHF. The CDR3 nucleotides read TGCAGTGCTAGAGATATAGCGGCAGATCCCTATAATCCACCCCTCCACTTT.

This clonotype was detected ten times or more. V gene TRBV2 combines with J gene TRBJ1-5; D may be TRBD1 (6 bases). Germline lookup yields CDR1 SNHLY and CDR2 FYNNEI. Trimming removed 7 bases from V and 9 bases from J, with 13 bases in between. This CDR3 is built from 12 residues. In nucleotides, the CDR3 is TGTGCCAGCAATCAGGGGAAAGGGCCCCAGCATTTT. It yields the protein CASNQGKGPQHF.

Points on this clonotype: This may be a read error: a much more frequent sequence differs by one nucleotide. The V and J genes are TRBV11-2 and TRBJ2-2; 10 positions match TRBD1. Germline loops: CDR1 SGHAT, CDR2 FQNNGV. CDR3 length equals 15 residues. CDR3 residues: CASSPGTGVDGGLFF. The CDR3 region has the DNA TGTGCCAGCAGCCCCGGGACAGGGGTCGACGGGGGGCTGTTTTTT. Variable domain in full (rest from reference TRBV11-2 and TRBJ2-2): EAGVAQSPRYKIIEKRQSVAFWCNPISGHATLYWYQQILGQGPKLLIQFQNNGVVDDSQLPKDRFSAERLKGVDSTLKIQPAKLEDSAVYLCASSPGTGVDGGLFFGEGSRLTVL.

The chain combines TRBV19 with TRBJ1-4; D is unresolved. V was clipped by 3 bases and J by 5 bases, with 7 bases between them. Germline CDR1 is LNHDA and CDR2 is SQIVND (reference sequence). This CDR3 has 13 amino acids. Here the CDR3 reads CASSITGNEKLFF. DNA for the CDR3: TGTGCCAGTAGTATCACCGGGAATGAAAAACTGTTTTTT.

This clonotype showed up many times. The J gene is TRBJ2-5, the V gene TRBV18; D ambiguous. V dropped 1 base and J dropped 0 bases, with 9 bases sitting between them. Per germline, CDR1 KGHSH and CDR2 LQKENI. The CDR3 has 15 residues. CDR3 in DNA: TGTGCCAGCTCACCACGTGGCACGTACCAAGAGACCCAGTACTTC. This encodes CASSPRGTYQETQYF.

This clonotype was picked up one time. V usage is TRBV7-8 and J usage is TRBJ2-4; possible D gene TRBD1, 6 bases. V was shortened by 5 bases and J by 1 base, with 18 bases between the two germline ends. The CDR3 is made up of 17 amino acids. CDR1 is SGHVS, CDR2 FQNEAQ, per germline. The CDR3 bases are TGTGCCAGCAGCAACACAGGGAAAGCAGAGGCCAAAAACATTCAGTACTTC. Translating it yields CASSNTGKAEAKNIQYF.

This sequence joins TRBV19 and TRBJ2-1, with a weak D call TRBD2 (7 bases). V was trimmed by 5 bases and J by 2 bases, leaving 13 bases between them. CDR1 LNHDA and CDR2 SQIVND come from the germline V gene (reference sequence). The CDR3 is made up of 15 amino acids. CDR3 in DNA: TGTGCCAGTAGTGCCAAGGGGGGGGCCTACAATGAGCAGTTCTTC. Protein: CASSAKGGAYNEQFF.

This clonotype occurred many times. The CDR3 loop is CASKQQGLGEQYF. In nucleotides, the CDR3 is TGTGCCAGCAAGCAACAGGGACTGGGCGAGCAGTACTTC. The chain recombines TRBV2 with TRBJ2-7; D may correspond to TRBD1 or TRBD2 (6 bases each). Germline assignment: CDR1 SNHLY and CDR2 FYNNEI. The CDR3 has 13 residues. V lost 7 bases and J lost 6, with 16 bases in between.

Points on this clonotype: A single base separates this from a much larger clone, so it may be a read error. The chain carries TRBV11-3 and TRBJ2-5; D call uncertain. CDR3 length: 13 residues. Germline lookup yields CDR1 SGHNT and CDR2 YENEEA. CDR3 coding DNA: TGTGCCAGCAGCGTAGAGCCCATGGCGGCCCAGTACTTC. Protein product: CASSVEPMAAQYF.

Many counts were recorded for this clonotype. The rearrangement joins TRBV2 to TRBJ2-2; D remains ambiguous. In germline, CDR1 is SNHLY, CDR2 FYNNEI. The germline V and J ends were trimmed by 4 bases and 0 bases, with 6 bases remaining between them. This CDR3 has 14 amino acids. The CDR3 nucleotides are TGTGCCAGCAGTGTTATAGCGAACACCGGGGAGCTGTTTTTT. This sequence encodes CASSVIANTGELFF.

This clonotype was observed many times. This chain connects TRBV7-9 to TRBJ2-1; 10 positions match TRBD1. With V trimmed by 6 bases and J by 6 bases, 5 bases remained unmatched. Germline V gene sequence: CDR1 SEHNR, CDR2 FQNEAQ (reference sequence). The CDR3 has 14 residues. This CDR3 reads CASRPGQGGNEQFF. The CDR3 region has the DNA TGTGCCAGCAGACCCGGACAGGGGGGCAATGAGCAGTTCTTC.

This clonotype was picked up many times. The J gene is TRBJ1-5, the V gene TRBV10-3; D might be TRBD1 (6 bases). Germline lookup yields CDR1 ENHRY and CDR2 SYGVKD. The V end lost 6 bases, the J end lost 4 bases, and 10 bases lay between the germline ends. CDR3 length: 13 residues. CDR3 sequence: CAISDGQNQPQHF. DNA of the CDR3: TGTGCCATCAGCGACGGACAGAATCAGCCCCAGCATTTT.

The rearrangement joins TRBV20-1 to TRBJ2-1; D is possibly TRBD2 (5 bases). This CDR3 spans 13 amino acids. Trimming shortened V by 8 bases and J by 0 bases, and 11 bases separated the two germline ends. Germline CDR1 and CDR2: DFQATT and SNEGSKA (reference sequence). The CDR3 sequence: CSQDSSSYNEQFF. In DNA, the CDR3 is TGCAGTCAGGACTCAAGCTCCTACAATGAGCAGTTCTTC.

There are a few counts of this clonotype. A read error may account for a junction end that differs from germline. The chain is built from TRBV14 and TRBJ2-5, with D perhaps TRBD1 or TRBD2 (5 bases each). Germline CDR1 SGHDN, CDR2 FVKESK. CDR3 size: 14 residues. This CDR3 reads CASSPRGLQETQSF. The CDR3 region has the DNA TGTGCCAGCAGCCCCCGGGGCCTCCAAGAGACCCAGTCCTTC.

The chain uses TRBV20-1 and TRBJ1-2; D possibly corresponds to TRBD1 (5 bases). Trimming removed 2 bases from V and 6 bases from J, with 16 bases in between. The CDR3 has 14 residues. Germline-derived CDR1 and CDR2 are DFQATT and SNEGSKA (reference sequence). CDR3 nucleotide sequence: TGCAGTGCTAGACCAGGGATTGGCAGAGATGGCTACACCTTC. Translating it yields CSARPGIGRDGYTF.

For this clonotype: One end of the junction is discordant with germline, which a read error may explain. The chain is built from TRBV29-1 and TRBJ2-1, with 10 bases lining up with TRBD2. The CDR3 length is 13 residues. The V gene's germline CDR1 is SQVTM and CDR2 ANQGSEA. The CDR3 protein is CSAGLAVGSERFF. DNA for the CDR3: TGCAGCGCTGGACTAGCGGTCGGGAGTGAGCGGTTCTTC.

This clonotype was seen more than once but under ten times. This may be a read error: a much more frequent sequence differs by one nucleotide. The chain is built from TRBV11-2 and TRBJ1-5; no firm D call. Germline assignment: CDR1 SGHAT and CDR2 FQNNGV. The CDR3 consists of 14 residues. The DNA of the CDR3 is TGTGCCAGCAGCTTTGACCATAGCACTCAGCCCCAGCATTTT. Encoded protein: CASSFDHSTQPQHF.

As to this clonotype: Because it lacks the conserved phenylalanine or tryptophan at the end, this CDR3 is likely a read error. The chain carries TRBV20-1 and TRBJ1-6, with unresolved D. The germline V gene has CDR1 DFQATT and CDR2 SNEGSKA (reference sequence). This CDR3 is 14 amino acids long. The CDR3 coding sequence is TGCAGCGCTAGCGCCCAGAGGAGTAATTCACCCCTCCACTCT. Protein sequence: CSASAQRSNSPLHS.

This chain links TRBV5-4 with TRBJ2-2, with D tentatively TRBD2 (5 bases). Germline lookup yields CDR1 SGHNT and CDR2 YYREEE (reference sequence). Trimming shortened V by 4 bases and J by 0 bases, and 13 bases separated the two germline ends. CDR3 length: 16 amino acids. The CDR3 here is CASSPYGDANTGELFF. For the CDR3, the DNA is TGTGCCAGCAGCCCGTACGGGGATGCGAACACCGGGGAGCTGTTTTTT.